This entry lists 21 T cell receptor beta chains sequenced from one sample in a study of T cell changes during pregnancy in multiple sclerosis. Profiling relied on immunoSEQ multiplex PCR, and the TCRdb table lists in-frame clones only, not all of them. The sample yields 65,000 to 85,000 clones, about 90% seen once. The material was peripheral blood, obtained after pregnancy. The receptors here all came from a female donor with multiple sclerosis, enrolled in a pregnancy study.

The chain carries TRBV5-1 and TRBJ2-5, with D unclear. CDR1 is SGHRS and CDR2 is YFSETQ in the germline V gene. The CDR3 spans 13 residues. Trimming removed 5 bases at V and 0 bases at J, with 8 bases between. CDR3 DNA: TGCGCCAGCAGTGAGGTAAACCAAGAGACCCAGTACTTC. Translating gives CASSEVNQETQYF.

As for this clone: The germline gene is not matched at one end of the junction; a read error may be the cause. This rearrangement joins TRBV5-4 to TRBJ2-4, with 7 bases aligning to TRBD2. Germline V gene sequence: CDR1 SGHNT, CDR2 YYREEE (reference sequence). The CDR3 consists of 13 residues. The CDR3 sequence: CASSPKSGKVPDF. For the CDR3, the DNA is TGTGCCAGCAGCCCGAAAAGCGGGAAGGTACCGGACTTC.

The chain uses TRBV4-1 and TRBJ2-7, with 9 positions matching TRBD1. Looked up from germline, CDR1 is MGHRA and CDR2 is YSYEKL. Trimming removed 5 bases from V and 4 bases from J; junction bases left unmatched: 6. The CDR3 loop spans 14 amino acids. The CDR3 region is CASSYRDRAYEQYF. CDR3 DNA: TGCGCCAGCAGCTACCGGGACAGGGCTTACGAGCAGTACTTC.

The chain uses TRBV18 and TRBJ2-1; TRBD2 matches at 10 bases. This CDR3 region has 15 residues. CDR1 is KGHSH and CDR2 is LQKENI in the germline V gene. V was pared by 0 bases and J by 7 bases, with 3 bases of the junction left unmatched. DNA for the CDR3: TGTGCCAGCTCACCACCGGGACTAGCGACGAATGAGCAGTTCTTC. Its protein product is CASSPPGLATNEQFF.

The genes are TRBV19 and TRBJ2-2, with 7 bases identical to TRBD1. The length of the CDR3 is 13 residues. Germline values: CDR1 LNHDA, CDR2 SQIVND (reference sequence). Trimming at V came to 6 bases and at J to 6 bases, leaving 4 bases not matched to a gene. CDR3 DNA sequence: TGTGCCAGTAGATACAGGGGTCCCGGGGAGCTGTTTTTT. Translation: CASRYRGPGELFF.

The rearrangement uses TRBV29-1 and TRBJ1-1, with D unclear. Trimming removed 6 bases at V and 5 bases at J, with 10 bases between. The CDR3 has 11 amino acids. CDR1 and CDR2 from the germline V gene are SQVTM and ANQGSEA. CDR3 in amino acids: CSVARGTEAFF. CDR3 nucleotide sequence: TGCAGCGTAGCTCGAGGAACTGAAGCTTTCTTT.

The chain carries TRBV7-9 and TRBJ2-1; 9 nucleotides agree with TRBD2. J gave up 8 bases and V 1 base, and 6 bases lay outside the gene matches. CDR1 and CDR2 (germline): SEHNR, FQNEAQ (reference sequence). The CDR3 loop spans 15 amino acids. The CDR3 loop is CASSLVAGGGDEQFF. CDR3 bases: TGTGCCAGCAGCTTAGTTGCGGGAGGGGGTGATGAGCAGTTCTTC.

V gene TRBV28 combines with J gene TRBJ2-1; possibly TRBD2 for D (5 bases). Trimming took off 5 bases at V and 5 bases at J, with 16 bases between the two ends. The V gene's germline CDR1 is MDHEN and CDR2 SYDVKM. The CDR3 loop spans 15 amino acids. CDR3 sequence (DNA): TGTGCCAGCAGTATGATAGCGACGAGAAACAATGAGCAGTTCTTC. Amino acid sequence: CASSMIATRNNEQFF. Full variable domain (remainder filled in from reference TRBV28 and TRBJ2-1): DVKVTQSSRYLVKRTGEKVFLECVQDMDHENMFWYRQDPGLGLRLIYFSYDVKMKEKGDIPEGYSVSREKKERFSLILESASTNQTSMYLCASSMIATRNNEQFFGPGTRLTVL.

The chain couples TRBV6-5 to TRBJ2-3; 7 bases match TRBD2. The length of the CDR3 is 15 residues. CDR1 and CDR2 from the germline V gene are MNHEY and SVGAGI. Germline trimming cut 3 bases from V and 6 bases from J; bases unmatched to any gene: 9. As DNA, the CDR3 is TGTGCCAGCAGTTATGCCCAGGCGGGAGTTGATACGCAGTATTTT. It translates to CASSYAQAGVDTQYF.

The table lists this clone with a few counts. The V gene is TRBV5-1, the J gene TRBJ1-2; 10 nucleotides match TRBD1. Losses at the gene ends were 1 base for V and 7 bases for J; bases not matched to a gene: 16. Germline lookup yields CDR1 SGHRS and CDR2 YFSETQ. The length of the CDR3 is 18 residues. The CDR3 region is CASSLFGSATGGASGYTF. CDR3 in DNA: TGCGCCAGCAGCTTGTTCGGGTCGGCGACAGGGGGCGCCTCTGGCTACACCTTC.

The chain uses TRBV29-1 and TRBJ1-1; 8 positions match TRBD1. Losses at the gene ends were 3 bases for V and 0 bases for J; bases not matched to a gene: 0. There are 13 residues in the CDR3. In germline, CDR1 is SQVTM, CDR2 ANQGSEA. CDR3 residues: CSVDRGLNTEAFF. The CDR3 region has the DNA TGCAGCGTTGACAGGGGGCTGAACACTGAAGCTTTCTTT. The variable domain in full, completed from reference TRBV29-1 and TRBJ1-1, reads SAVISQKPSRDICQRGTSLTIQCQVDSQVTMMFWYRQQPGQSLTLIATANQGSEATYESGFVIDKFPISRPNLTFSTLTVSNMSPEDSSIYLCSVDRGLNTEAFFGQGTRLTVV.

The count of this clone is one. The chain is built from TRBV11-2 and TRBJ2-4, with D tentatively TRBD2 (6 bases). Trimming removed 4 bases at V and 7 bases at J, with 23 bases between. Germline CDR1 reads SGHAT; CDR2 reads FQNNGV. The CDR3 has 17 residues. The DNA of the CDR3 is TGTGCCAGCAGCTCCACACATAGCGGAGACGTAGGGAACATTCAGTACTTC. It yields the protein CASSSTHSGDVGNIQYF.

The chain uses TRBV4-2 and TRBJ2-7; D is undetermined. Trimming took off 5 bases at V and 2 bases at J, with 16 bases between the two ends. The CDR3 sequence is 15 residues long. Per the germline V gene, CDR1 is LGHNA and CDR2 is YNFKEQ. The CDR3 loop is CASSVSLVETYEQYF. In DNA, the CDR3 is TGTGCCAGCAGCGTAAGCTTAGTAGAGACCTACGAGCAGTACTTC.

CDR3 protein: CASSLSGTEFSYEQYF. The CDR3 DNA sequence: TGCGCCAGCAGCTTATCCGGGACAGAGTTCTCCTACGAGCAGTACTTC. V gene TRBV5-1 combines with J gene TRBJ2-7, with TRBD1 matching over 7 bases. This CDR3 comprises 16 residues. In germline, CDR1 is SGHRS, CDR2 YFSETQ. V trimming: 2 bases; J trimming: 0 bases; junction bases outside the gene matches: 8.

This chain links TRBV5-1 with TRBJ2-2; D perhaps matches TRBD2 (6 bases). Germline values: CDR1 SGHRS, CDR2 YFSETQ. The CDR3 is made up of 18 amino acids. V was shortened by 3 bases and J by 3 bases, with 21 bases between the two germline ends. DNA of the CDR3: TGCGCCAGCAGCTCGCAAATGACGGGACGGGACTACACCGGGGAGCTGTTTTTT. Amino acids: CASSSQMTGRDYTGELFF. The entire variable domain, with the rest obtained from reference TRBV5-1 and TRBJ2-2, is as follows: KAGVTQTPRYLIKTRGQQVTLSCSPISGHRSVSWYQQTPGQGLQFLFEYFSETQRNKGNFPGRFSGRQFSNSRSEMNVSTLELGDSALYLCASSSQMTGRDYTGELFFGEGSRLTVL.

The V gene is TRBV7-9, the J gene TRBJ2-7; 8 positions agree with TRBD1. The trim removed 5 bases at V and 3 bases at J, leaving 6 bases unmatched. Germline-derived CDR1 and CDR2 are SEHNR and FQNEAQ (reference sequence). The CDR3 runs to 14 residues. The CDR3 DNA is TGTGCCAGCAGCCCCAGGGACAGGCACTACGAGCAGTACTTC. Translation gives CASSPRDRHYEQYF.

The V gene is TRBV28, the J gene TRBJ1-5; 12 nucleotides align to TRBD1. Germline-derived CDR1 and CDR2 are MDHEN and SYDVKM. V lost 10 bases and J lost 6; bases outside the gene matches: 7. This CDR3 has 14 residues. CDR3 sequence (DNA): TGTGCCACCCCGGGACAGGGGGCAGGTCAGCCCCAGCATTTT. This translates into CATPGQGAGQPQHF.

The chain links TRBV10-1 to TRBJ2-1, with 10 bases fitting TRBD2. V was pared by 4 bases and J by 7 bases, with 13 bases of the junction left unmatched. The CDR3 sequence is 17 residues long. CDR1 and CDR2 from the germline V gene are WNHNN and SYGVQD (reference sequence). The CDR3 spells CASSARAGGPVVNEQFF. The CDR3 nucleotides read TGCGCCAGCAGTGCTCGAGCGGGAGGGCCAGTAGTGAATGAGCAGTTCTTC.

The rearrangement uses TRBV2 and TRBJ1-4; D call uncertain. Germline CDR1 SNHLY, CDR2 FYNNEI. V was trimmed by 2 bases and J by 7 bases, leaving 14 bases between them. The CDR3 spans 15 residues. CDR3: CASSETPRAGEKLFF. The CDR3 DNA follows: TGTGCCAGCAGTGAAACCCCGAGGGCGGGTGAAAAACTGTTTTTT.

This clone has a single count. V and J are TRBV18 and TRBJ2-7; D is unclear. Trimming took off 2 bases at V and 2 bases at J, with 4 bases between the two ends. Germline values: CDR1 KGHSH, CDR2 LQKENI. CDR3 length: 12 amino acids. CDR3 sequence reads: CASSPGPYEQYF. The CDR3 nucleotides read TGTGCCAGCTCACCAGGGCCCTACGAGCAGTACTTC.

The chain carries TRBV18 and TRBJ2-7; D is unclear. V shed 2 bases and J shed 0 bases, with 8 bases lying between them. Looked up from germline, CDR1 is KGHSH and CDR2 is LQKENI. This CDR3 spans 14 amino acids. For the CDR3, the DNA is TGTGCCAGCTCACCAAGCCGGTCCTCCTACGAGCAGTACTTC. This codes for CASSPSRSSYEQYF.